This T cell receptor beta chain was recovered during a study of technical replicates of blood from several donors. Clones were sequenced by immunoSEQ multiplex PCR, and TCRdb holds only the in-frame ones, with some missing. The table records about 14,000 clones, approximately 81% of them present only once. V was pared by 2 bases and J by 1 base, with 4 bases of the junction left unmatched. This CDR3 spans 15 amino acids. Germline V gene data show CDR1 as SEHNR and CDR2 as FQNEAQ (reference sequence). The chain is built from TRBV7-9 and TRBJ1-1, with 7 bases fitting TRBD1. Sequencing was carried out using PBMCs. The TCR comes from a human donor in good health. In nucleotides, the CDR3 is TGTGCCAGCAGCTTACGGGACAGCCCGAACACTGAAGCTTTCTTT. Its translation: CASSLRDSPNTEAFF.